What follows are 23 T cell receptor beta chains derived from one specimen sequenced in a study of blood T cell repertoires in COVID-19. Using immunoSEQ multiplex PCR, the repertoire was profiled, and TCRdb retains in-frame clones only, with some absent. Among 180,000 or so clones, 89% were seen once, and the ten largest hold approximately 2.1%. Sequenced material: PBMCs or T cells enriched from blood (not recorded which). Receptors originate from a woman in her forties with acute COVID-19.

The rearrangement uses TRBV4-3 and TRBJ1-1; 7 positions match TRBD1. This CDR3 region has 21 residues. The V gene end was trimmed by 0 bases and the J gene end by 4 bases; junction bases not matched to a gene: 23. In germline, CDR1 is LGHNA, CDR2 YSLEER. The CDR3: CASSQDWAGTGASIRGTEAFF. The CDR3 region has the DNA TGCGCCAGCAGCCAAGATTGGGCAGGAACAGGGGCGAGCATTAGAGGCACTGAAGCTTTCTTT.

The V gene is TRBV28, the J gene TRBJ2-5, with 10 bases fitting TRBD2. With V trimmed by 8 bases and J by 5 bases, 14 bases remained unmatched. CDR3 size: 16 residues. Germline V lookup: CDR1 MDHEN, CDR2 SYDVKM. CDR3 in DNA: TGTGCCAGCGGAGGGTTGATAGCGGGGGGCGGGGAGACCCAGTACTTC. It encodes CASGGLIAGGGETQYF.

The count of this clone is one. CDR3 residues: CASSPQGAVNKETQYF. For the CDR3, the DNA is TGTGCCAGCAGCCCGCAGGGGGCTGTCAACAAAGAGACCCAGTACTTC. V usage is TRBV9 and J usage is TRBJ2-5, with TRBD1 matching over 8 bases. Germline lookup yields CDR1 SGDLS and CDR2 YYNGEE. The CDR3 runs 16 residues. Trimming took 4 bases from V and 3 from J; bases not matched to a gene: 11.

This clone has more than one count but fewer than ten. The chain has TRBV2 and TRBJ2-7, with D possibly TRBD2 on 6 matching bases. V was cut by 0 bases and J by 3 bases, with 12 bases left in between. The CDR3 totals 15 residues. From germline, CDR1 is SNHLY and CDR2 FYNNEI. The CDR3 region is CASSEAQGLYYEQYF. The CDR3 bases are TGTGCCAGCAGTGAAGCCCAGGGACTCTACTACGAGCAGTACTTC.

This chain uses TRBV11-2 with TRBJ2-1, with a weak D call TRBD2 (6 bases). Trimming took off 0 bases at V and 4 bases at J, with 13 bases between the two ends. The CDR3 contains 16 residues. Germline lookup yields CDR1 SGHAT and CDR2 FQNNGV. The chain's CDR3 is CASSLESLARYNEQFF. Here the CDR3 DNA reads TGTGCCAGCAGCTTAGAGAGCCTAGCGCGGTACAATGAGCAGTTCTTC.

The V call is TRBV12-3 or TRBV12-4, the J call TRBJ1-1; D is unresolved. Trimming stripped 6 bases from V and 1 base from J, with 9 bases between. There are 13 residues in the CDR3. Here the CDR3 DNA reads TGTGCCAGCAGAGCATCCGGGAACACTGAAGCTTTCTTT. It encodes CASRASGNTEAFF.

This clone was found once. CDR3: CASSGPGQALETQYF. In DNA form, the CDR3 reads TGTGCCAGCAGCGGGCCGGGACAGGCGTTGGAGACCCAGTACTTC. The genes are TRBV11-2 and TRBJ2-5; TRBD1 agrees at 8 bases. Germline CDR1 SGHAT, CDR2 FQNNGV. V trimming: 5 bases; J trimming: 5 bases; junction bases outside the gene matches: 10. The CDR3 covers 15 residues.

This chain joins TRBV4-3 and TRBJ2-7, with a weak D call TRBD2 (6 bases). There are 15 residues in the CDR3. The V end was cut by 1 base, the J end by 3 bases, with 13 bases between. The germline V gene has CDR1 LGHNA and CDR2 YSLEER. In nucleotides, the CDR3 is TGCGCCAGCAGCCAAGGGGCGGGGCAGGACTACGAGCAGTACTTC. Translated: CASSQGAGQDYEQYF.

V is TRBV10-3 and J is TRBJ1-6, with D maybe TRBD1 (6 bases). Germline lookup yields CDR1 ENHRY and CDR2 SYGVKD. The V and J ends lost 3 bases and 9 bases respectively, with 18 bases between them. This CDR3 has 16 amino acids. The chain's CDR3 is CAISEQDYRAGSPLHF. CDR3 bases: TGTGCCATCAGTGAACAAGACTACAGGGCCGGTTCACCCCTCCACTTT.

The chain links TRBV7-2 to TRBJ2-1, with TRBD2 identical over 9 bases. Trimming took 4 bases from V and 6 from J; bases not matched to a gene: 7. This CDR3 has 15 amino acids. Per the germline V gene, CDR1 is SGHTA and CDR2 is FQGNSA. The CDR3 sequence: CASSSLAGGSNEQFF. In DNA form, the CDR3 reads TGTGCCAGCAGCTCTCTGGCGGGAGGGAGCAATGAGCAGTTCTTC.

This clone was observed a single time. The chain combines TRBV9 with TRBJ2-3; D gene unclear. CDR1 is SGDLS, CDR2 YYNGEE, per germline. CDR3 length: 14 amino acids. The V gene lost 0 bases and the J gene lost 0 bases, with 5 bases spanning the gap. The CDR3 sequence is CASSVALSTDTQYF. In nucleotides, the CDR3 is TGTGCCAGCAGCGTAGCCCTTAGCACAGATACGCAGTATTTT.

The genes are TRBV6-1 and TRBJ2-7; 7 nucleotides line up with TRBD2. J gave up 4 bases and V 0 bases, and 9 bases lay outside the gene matches. The CDR3 spans 16 residues. Germline V gene lookup returns CDR1 MNHNS and CDR2 SASEGT. CDR3 DNA sequence: TGTGCCAGCAGTGAAGCGTACCTAGCGGAGATATACGAGCAGTACTTC. Its translation is CASSEAYLAEIYEQYF.

The chain combines TRBV19 with TRBJ2-5, with D hard to call. The V and J ends lost 6 bases and 0 bases respectively, with 8 bases between them. Germline V gene sequence: CDR1 LNHDA, CDR2 SQIVND (reference sequence). CDR3 length: 13 amino acids. CDR3 sequence (DNA): TGTGCCAGTAGGAGTAGCAACCAAGAGACCCAGTACTTC. This gives the protein CASRSSNQETQYF.

The CDR3, as DNA: TGTGCCAGCAGCTACTCCGTTTCCGGGGAGCTGTTTTTT. Protein sequence: CASSYSVSGELFF. The V gene is TRBV7-2, the J gene TRBJ2-2; D gene unclear. This CDR3 has 13 amino acids. Trimming shortened V by 4 bases and J by 6 bases, and 9 bases separated the two germline ends. Germline CDR1 SGHTA, CDR2 FQGNSA.

This chain uses TRBV19 with TRBJ2-1; TRBD1 agrees at 12 bases. The length of the CDR3 is 20 residues. V gave up 0 bases and J gave up 0 bases; unmatched junction bases: 9. Germline values: CDR1 LNHDA, CDR2 SQIVND (reference sequence). In DNA, the CDR3 is TGTGCCAGTAGTATAGACCGGGACAGGGGGCGATCCCCCTCCTACAATGAGCAGTTCTTC. This sequence encodes CASSIDRDRGRSPSYNEQFF.

The V and J genes are TRBV12-2 and TRBJ1-1. TRBV12-2 is a documented pseudogene. This CDR3 has 12 amino acids. Here the CDR3 DNA reads TGTGACGCGGCGGCCCCGAACACTGAAGCTTTCTTT. This gives the protein CDAAAPNTEAFF.

The chain links TRBV3-1 (or the pseudogene TRBV3-2) to TRBJ1-5; D is unresolved. Per germline, CDR1 LGHDT and CDR2 YNNKEL (reference sequence). V gave up 1 base and J gave up 6 bases, with 16 bases separating them. The CDR3 length is 16 residues. Here the CDR3 reads CASSQAAGVSTQPQHF. In DNA form, the CDR3 reads TGTGCCAGCAGCCAAGCGGCGGGTGTCTCCACTCAGCCCCAGCATTTT.

This chain links TRBV3-1 (or the pseudogene TRBV3-2) with TRBJ2-7; 11 bases are a match to TRBD2. The germline V gene encodes CDR1 LGHDT and CDR2 YNNKEL (reference sequence). Unmatched junction bases numbered 17, after V lost 10 bases and J lost 3 bases. CDR3 length equals 17 residues. The CDR3 sequence is CANFYYLGLAEIYEQYF. In DNA form, the CDR3 reads TGTGCCAACTTCTACTACCTGGGACTAGCGGAGATCTACGAGCAGTACTTC.

This chain connects TRBV7-2 to TRBJ2-3; 14 bases agree with TRBD2. CDR1 SGHTA and CDR2 FQGNSA come from the germline V gene. The CDR3 runs to 19 residues. V lost 2 bases, J lost 3 bases, and 10 bases stayed unmatched. The CDR3 loop is CASSLKGGLAGDVTDTQYF. In nucleotides, the CDR3 is TGTGCCAGCAGCTTAAAGGGGGGACTAGCGGGAGATGTAACAGATACGCAGTATTTT.

The rearrangement links TRBV6-5 to TRBJ2-7; D not certain. The CDR3 sequence is 14 residues long. Trimming stripped 7 bases from V and 3 bases from J, with 16 bases between. Germline V gene sequence: CDR1 MNHEY, CDR2 SVGAGI. This CDR3 reads CASTAVVKIYEQYF. As DNA, the CDR3 is TGTGCCAGCACTGCTGTAGTAAAAATCTACGAGCAGTACTTC.

The chain joins TRBV5-1 to TRBJ2-7, with TRBD1 matching over 8 bases. The CDR3 is 15 amino acids. Germline-derived CDR1 and CDR2 are SGHRS and YFSETQ. With 3 bases clipped from V and 0 bases from J, the junction kept 5 bases outside the gene matches. In DNA, the CDR3 is TGCGCCAGCAGCTCCCAGGGGGCCGGCTCCTACGAGCAGTACTTC. This sequence encodes CASSSQGAGSYEQYF.

The V gene is TRBV30, the J gene TRBJ1-2, with 12 bases fitting TRBD1. CDR3 length: 17 amino acids. The germline gives CDR1 GTSNPN, CDR2 SVGIG (reference sequence). Unmatched junction bases numbered 10, after V lost 1 base and J lost 4 bases. In DNA, the CDR3 is TGTGCCTGGAGTGCCGTAGGCGGGACAGGGGGCATCTATGGCTACACCTTC. It is translated as CAWSAVGGTGGIYGYTF.

Of note for this clone: Other DNA sequences from this sample encode an identical CDR3 as well. This chain connects TRBV2 to TRBJ1-5; a possible D gene is TRBD1 (6 bases). V lost 4 bases, J lost 7 bases, and 11 bases lay in between. The CDR3 spans 13 residues. Germline assignment: CDR1 SNHLY and CDR2 FYNNEI. The CDR3 protein is CASSVQGGQPQHF. CDR3 bases: TGTGCCAGCAGTGTACAGGGAGGGCAGCCCCAGCATTTT.